This TCR beta chain was captured in a study of blood T cell repertoires in COVID-19. Original methodology: Using reference gene primer amplification, nucleated cell counts were estimated. TCRdb keeps only in-frame clones here, not all; method: immunoSEQ multiplex PCR. Clone size and V and J calls were adopted from that table, with D and trimming inferred from the DNA. The sample has 150,000 to 170,000 clones; roughly 80% are singletons. The germline V gene has CDR1 LGHNA and CDR2 YNFKEQ. The CDR3 extends over 17 amino acids. The trim removed 4 bases at V and 2 bases at J, leaving 10 bases unmatched. Sequencing used peripheral blood. The genes are TRBV4-2 and TRBJ2-3, with 9 bases that match TRBD2. The TCR comes from a woman between 55 and 75 years old with acute or convalescent COVID-19. CDR3 protein: CASSPLGRGGSTDTQYF. For the CDR3, the DNA is TGTGCCAGCAGCCCTCTGGGGCGGGGGGGCTCCACAGATACGCAGTATTTT.